The 20 T cell receptor beta chains given below trace back to one sample, sequenced in a study of beta chain features in type 1 diabetes. Expressed TCRB transcripts were sequenced, since all the RNA that had been isolated was reverse transcribed. Libraries were prepared by immunoSEQ multiplex PCR; TCRdb keeps only in-frame clonotypes and omits some of them. This sample has over 120,000 clones, with 9.2% found just once. Source material: central memory CD4+ T cells from blood. The receptor source for this set is a man between 18 and 35 years old in good health.

This clone was picked up a small number of times. The CDR3 loop reads CASSPPRGQGVEKLFF. The CDR3 bases are TGTGCCAGCTCACCCCCTCGAGGACAGGGGGTTGAAAAACTGTTTTTT. The chain carries TRBV18 and TRBJ1-4, with TRBD1 matching 10 bases. The CDR3 totals 16 residues. CDR1 and CDR2 from the germline V gene are KGHSH and LQKENI. J gave up 7 bases and V 3 bases, and 8 bases lay outside the gene matches.

Note on this clone: This same CDR3 is encoded by further DNA sequences in the sample. The V call is TRBV30, the J call TRBJ1-5; D is undetermined. CDR1 is GTSNPN, CDR2 SVGIG, per germline (reference sequence). The CDR3 spans 15 residues. Trimming cost V 0 bases and J 0 bases, with 9 bases left between them. The CDR3 is CAWSVGGNSNQPQHF. For the CDR3, the DNA is TGTGCCTGGAGTGTTGGAGGGAATAGCAATCAGCCCCAGCATTTT.

The chain uses TRBV6-1 and TRBJ2-7, with D possibly matching TRBD1 (5 bases). CDR3 length equals 13 residues. V lost 6 bases and J lost 3, with 12 bases in between. Germline values: CDR1 MNHNS, CDR2 SASEGT. The CDR3 nucleotides read TGTGCCAGCAGCCGGACAAGAGGCTACGAGCAGTACTTC. Translated: CASSRTRGYEQYF.

This clone was recorded many times. The chain links TRBV6-6 to TRBJ2-7, with 7 bases lining up with TRBD2. Germline V CDR1 and CDR2: MNHNY, SVGAGI (reference sequence). The CDR3 runs 14 residues. The J segment lost 6 bases and the V segment lost 2 bases, leaving 7 bases of the junction unmatched. The CDR3 DNA reads TGTGCCAGCAGTTACCCTGGGACTACGAGCGAGCAGTACTTC. It encodes CASSYPGTTSEQYF.

This clone has a handful of counts. The chain combines TRBV5-4 with TRBJ2-7; 13 bases are a match to TRBD2. V trimming: 0 bases; J trimming: 0 bases; junction bases outside the gene matches: 3. The germline V gene encodes CDR1 SGHNT and CDR2 YYREEE (reference sequence). The CDR3 totals 17 residues. CDR3 sequence: CASSLAGLAGISYEQYF. In nucleotides, the CDR3 is TGTGCCAGCAGCTTGGCGGGACTAGCGGGGATCTCCTACGAGCAGTACTTC.

This rearrangement joins TRBV5-1 to TRBJ2-3, with 7 bases identical to TRBD1. The CDR3 is 16 amino acids. The germline V gene has CDR1 SGHRS and CDR2 YFSETQ. V was clipped by 5 bases and J by 5 bases; unmatched bases: 14. The CDR3 DNA is TGCGCCAGCAGAAGGGCTCTGGGGGCAGGGGGAGATACGCAGTATTTT. This codes for CASRRALGAGGDTQYF. The variable domain in full, with the rest retrieved from reference TRBV5-1 and TRBJ2-3, is KAGVTQTPRYLIKTRGQQVTLSCSPISGHRSVSWYQQTPGQGLQFLFEYFSETQRNKGNFPGRFSGRQFSNSRSEMNVSTLELGDSALYLCASRRALGAGGDTQYFGPGTRLTVL.

This clone was observed many times. V usage is TRBV7-9 and J usage is TRBJ1-4; tentatively, D is TRBD1 (5 bases). The germline gives CDR1 SEHNR, CDR2 FQNEAQ (reference sequence). This CDR3 region has 15 residues. Trimming cost V 4 bases and J 0 bases, with 9 bases left between them. CDR3 in amino acids: CASSSQGATNEKLFF. DNA of the CDR3: TGTGCCAGCAGCTCGCAGGGTGCAACTAATGAAAAACTGTTTTTT.

This clone was seen a few times. The chain uses TRBV27 and TRBJ1-5; D remains ambiguous. The V gene lost 1 base and the J gene lost 5 bases, with 6 bases spanning the gap. The CDR3 has 13 amino acids. Per the germline V gene, CDR1 is MNHEY and CDR2 is SMNVEV (reference sequence). The DNA for the CDR3 is TGTGCCAGCAGTTTATGGCTGGATCAGCCCCAGCATTTT. Translation: CASSLWLDQPQHF.

This chain connects TRBV19 to TRBJ2-1, with 9 nucleotides matching TRBD2. The germline CDR1 and CDR2 sequences are LNHDA and SQIVND (reference sequence). The CDR3 consists of 14 residues. The V segment lost 6 bases and the J segment 6 bases; nucleotides outside the gene matches: 6. DNA for the CDR3: TGTGCCAGTAGCCGCGGGGGGGCCCGCAATGAGCAGTTCTTC. Translated, it gives CASSRGGARNEQFF.

This clone was detected a few times. This sequence joins TRBV11-2 and TRBJ2-1, with a weak D call TRBD1 (5 bases). The germline V gene encodes CDR1 SGHAT and CDR2 FQNNGV. This CDR3 is 15 amino acids long. V gave up 1 base and J gave up 3 bases, with 10 bases separating them. CDR3 protein: CASSLGQGYYNEQFF. DNA of the CDR3: TGTGCCAGCAGCTTAGGCCAGGGTTACTACAATGAGCAGTTCTTC.

J is TRBJ1-2 and V is TRBV7-8, with D possibly matching TRBD1 (5 bases). Per germline, CDR1 SGHVS and CDR2 FQNEAQ. Trimming cost V 4 bases and J 4 bases, with 10 bases left between them. This CDR3 spans 13 amino acids. The CDR3 loop is CASSSGYIYGYTF. As DNA, the CDR3 is TGTGCCAGCAGCTCAGGGTATATCTATGGCTACACCTTC.

The rearrangement joins TRBV6-1 to TRBJ2-3; unclear D gene. Germline CDR1 reads MNHNS; CDR2 reads SASEGT. The CDR3 spans 14 residues. Trimming removed 1 base at V and 8 bases at J, with 13 bases between. The CDR3 spells CASSEVPNTGTQYF. The CDR3 DNA follows: TGTGCCAGCAGTGAAGTTCCCAACACGGGTACGCAGTATTTT.

The genes are TRBV5-1 and TRBJ2-6, with 11 bases fitting TRBD2. The germline gives CDR1 SGHRS, CDR2 YFSETQ. V lost 4 bases, J lost 2 bases, and 11 bases stayed unmatched. The CDR3 covers 19 residues. Written as DNA, the CDR3 is TGCGCCAGCAGCCCAACGTTTAGCGGGGGGGCGGCTGGGGCCAACGTCCTGACTTTC. Amino acids: CASSPTFSGGAAGANVLTF.

A few counts support this clone. The rearrangement links TRBV10-3 to TRBJ1-1; TRBD1 aligns across 8 bases. Trimming at V came to 6 bases and at J to 8 bases, leaving 8 bases not matched to a gene. CDR1 and CDR2 from the germline V gene are ENHRY and SYGVKD. The length of the CDR3 is 13 residues. The CDR3 loop reads CAIRAQGAYEAFF. The CDR3 DNA reads as TGTGCCATCAGGGCCCAGGGGGCTTACGAAGCTTTCTTT.

This rearrangement joins TRBV11-2 to TRBJ2-2; D not certain. The germline V gene has CDR1 SGHAT and CDR2 FQNNGV. The CDR3 spans 15 residues. V lost 5 bases to trimming and J lost 4 bases, with 14 bases between them. CDR3 nucleotides: TGTGCCAGCAGCCGTGAAACAGAGTCCACCGGGGAGCTGTTTTTT. It codes for CASSRETESTGELFF.

This clone showed up many times. The chain links TRBV30 to TRBJ1-2; 9 nucleotides agree with TRBD1. V shed 5 bases, J shed 11 bases, and the junction held 9 bases outside the gene matches. Germline-derived CDR1 and CDR2 are GTSNPN and SVGIG (reference sequence). This CDR3 has 12 amino acids. The CDR3 sequence: CAWALGTGWYTF. In DNA, the CDR3 is TGTGCCTGGGCACTGGGGACAGGGTGGTACACCTTC. The entire variable domain, with the rest obtained from reference TRBV30 and TRBJ1-2, is as follows: SQTIHQWPATLVQPVGSPLSLECTVEGTSNPNLYWYRQAAGRGLQLLFYSVGIGQISSEVPQNLSASRPQDRQFILSSKKLLLSDSGFYLCAWALGTGWYTFGSGTRLTVV.

Comment on this clone: Other DNA sequences from this sample encode an identical CDR3 as well. The V and J genes are TRBV18 and TRBJ2-3; D is undetermined. Germline V gene sequence: CDR1 KGHSH, CDR2 LQKENI. This CDR3 is built from 13 residues. Trimming stripped 0 bases from V and 4 bases from J, with 5 bases between. CDR3 DNA: TGTGCCAGCTCACCACCTTCTTCAGATACGCAGTATTTT. It yields the protein CASSPPSSDTQYF.

This clone was counted a few times. A read error may be the cause here, since a much bigger clone is one base away. The chain is built from TRBV11-2 and TRBJ2-7; D is perhaps TRBD1 (5 bases). The germline gives CDR1 SGHAT, CDR2 FQNNGV. CDR3 size: 12 residues. V lost 1 base and J 5 bases, leaving 6 bases between the germline ends. CDR3 in amino acids: CASSLGTHEQYF. CDR3 coding DNA: TGTGCCAGCAGCTTAGGGACACACGAGCAGTACTTC.

The gene calls are TRBV7-6 and TRBJ1-2; 9 bases are a match to TRBD1. CDR3 length: 16 residues. Germline assignment: CDR1 SGHVS and CDR2 FNYEAQ. J lost 2 bases, V lost 0 bases, and 4 bases had no gene match. The CDR3 spells CASSLAGTGNNYGYTF. CDR3 in DNA: TGTGCCAGCAGCTTAGCAGGGACAGGGAACAACTATGGCTACACCTTC.

This clone has only a few counts. The chain is built from TRBV28 and TRBJ1-4; 7 bases are a match to TRBD1. Germline V gene data show CDR1 as MDHEN and CDR2 as SYDVKM. J gave up 7 bases and V 7 bases, and 6 bases lay outside the gene matches. The CDR3 length is 13 residues. The CDR3 sequence is CASILTGTEKLFF. CDR3 nucleotides: TGTGCCAGCATACTGACAGGGACTGAAAAACTGTTTTTT.